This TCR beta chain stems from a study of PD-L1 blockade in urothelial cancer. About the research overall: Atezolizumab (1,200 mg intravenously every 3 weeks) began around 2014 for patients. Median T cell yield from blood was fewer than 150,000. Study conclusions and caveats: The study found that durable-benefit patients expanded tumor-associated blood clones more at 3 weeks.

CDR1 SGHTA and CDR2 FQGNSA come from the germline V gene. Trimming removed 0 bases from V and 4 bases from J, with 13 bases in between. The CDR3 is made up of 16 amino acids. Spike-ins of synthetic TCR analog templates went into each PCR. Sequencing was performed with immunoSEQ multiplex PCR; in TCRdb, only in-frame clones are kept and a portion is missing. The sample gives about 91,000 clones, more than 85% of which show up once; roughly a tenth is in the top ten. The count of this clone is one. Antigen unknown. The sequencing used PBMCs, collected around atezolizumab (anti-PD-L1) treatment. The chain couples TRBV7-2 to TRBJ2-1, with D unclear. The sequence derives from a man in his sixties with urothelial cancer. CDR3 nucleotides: TGTGCCAGCAGCTTAGCGCCCAGTCCTTCGTACAATGAGCAGTTCTTC. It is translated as CASSLAPSPSYNEQFF.